The clone carrying this TCR beta chain was observed many times. The data were obtained in a study of neurological immune-mediated disorders. TCRdb passed the 5' RACE reads through MiXCR, listing each CDR3 protein once. Of roughly 48,000 distinct CDR3 sequences in the sample, 25% were seen once. Germline CDR1 reads SGHTA; CDR2 reads FQGNSA. The CDR3 runs to 13 residues. Trimming shortened V by 4 bases and J by 1 base, and 6 bases separated the two germline ends. The sequence came from a woman aged 70-85 years in good health. Sequenced material: PBMCs. This rearrangement joins TRBV7-2 to TRBJ2-3, with unresolved D. CDR3 bases: TGTGCCAGCAGCTCGATCGGCACAGATACGCAGTATTTT. Translated, it gives CASSSIGTDTQYF.